This record covers a single TCR beta chain. Its antigen is as yet unknown. The sample belongs to a study of blood T cells in healthy people across ages. A sample-barcoded 5' primer and a J-beta primer mix were used in a second PCR of roughly 6 to 11 cycles. TCRdb reprocessed the 5' RACE reads via MiXCR and lists one record per CDR3 protein. The top ten hold more than 3% of the sample, which has about 720,000 distinct CDR3 sequences, approximately 25% seen once. The CDR3 covers 15 residues. V was pared by 6 bases and J by 5 bases, with 16 bases between. Broader study findings: Age showed a roughly linear inverse relationship with TCR beta diversity per million T cells. Those diversity estimates obtained from one million T cells were thought to be underestimates.

These data are also associated with another study on T cells of mothers and their children. According to that study: Each child gave 2.5 million to 3.5 million TCR beta CDR3 reads (each mother, over 8.5 million).

The sequence was obtained from a boy between 10 and 17 years old in good health. What was sequenced was blood. The chain combines TRBV12-3 or TRBV12-4 with TRBJ1-4; no clear D. The CDR3 DNA sequence: TGTGCCAGCAGACGGGGAGATTCCCTAAATGAAAAACTGTTTTTT. This codes for CASRRGDSLNEKLFF.